This section outlines one T cell receptor (beta chain) sequence together with its context. This clonotype was picked up many times. The target of this receptor is not known. No base-level quality is on record; no much larger clone is a single base apart. The method was PCR. The listed sequencing device is Illumina HiSeq 2500. To normalize quantification of the TCRbeta repertoire, the TCR libraries were built with molecular barcoding that relied on unique molecular identifiers. The public sequencing data were trimmed at Q25 with fastp and processed into clonotypes with MiXCR by TCRdb, which kept only in-frame beta chains. Rows with one shared CDR3 protein collapse into an entry with the most common genes and DNA. Across this sample there are approximately 400,000 distinct CDR3 sequences, with 11% seen only once. The top ten hold approximately 5% of the sample. The germline V end is reduced by 8 bases and the J end by 6 bases; junction bases left unmatched: 4. Reading the germline V gene gives CDR1 SQVTM and CDR2 ANQGSEA. Taken from cysteine to phenylalanine, the CDR3 has 12 residues. The sequence is cut down to CDR3 DNA, 36 bases in frame from base 1.

This entry comes from a study of T-cell reconstitution after alpha-beta-depleted transplantation in children (dated by TCRdb to the mid-2010s). With respect to the entire study: Using TCR repertoire profiling, the study quantitatively followed how T-cell immune reconstitution unfolded in children after TCRalphabeta/CD19-depleted allogeneic hematopoietic cell transplantation.

The chain was built from TRBV29-1 and TRBJ2-1, with 10 bases matching TRBD1. Sequencing was performed on PBMCs from the stem cell graft donor, taken from the stem cell graft. The receptor was derived from a human donor who donated a stem cell graft to a child with acute myeloid leukemia. The CDR3: CSTRTGGNEQFF. The bases read TGCAGCACACGGACAGGGGGCAATGAGCAGTTCTTC.